This T cell receptor beta chain was profiled in a study of T-cell reconstitution after alpha-beta-depleted transplantation in children. Points from the study as a whole: T-cell numbers and diversity, one year after transplant, stemmed largely from T cells that were newly produced. The study reportedly traced alpha-beta T cells about two months after transplant to several hundred expanded graft clones. In some patients, recipient T cells and intrathymic progenitors surviving conditioning explained high day-60 diversity.

Preparing the TCRbeta library involved the use of unique molecular identifiers. TCRdb recomputed calls from the PCR reads with MiXCR, one row per CDR3 protein. The sample has 400,000 to 450,000 distinct CDR3 sequences, roughly 44% seen once; the top ten hold under 35%. J gave up 5 bases and V 4 bases, and 6 bases lay outside the gene matches. This CDR3 is 15 amino acids long. CDR1 and CDR2 from the germline V gene are SNHLY and FYNNEI. This clonotype occurred a few times. Its matching antigen is unknown. Sequencing used PBMCs, obtained before TCRalphabeta/CD19-depleted stem cell transplant. The sequence was obtained from a girl aged 2 to 9 with aplastic anemia, due to receive a stem cell transplant. This chain uses TRBV2 with TRBJ2-2, with TRBD2 identical over 8 bases. In DNA, the CDR3 is TGTGCCAGCAGTGGAGCGGGAGTAGGAACCGGGGAGCTGTTTTTT. Amino acids: CASSGAGVGTGELFF.